The clone carrying this TCR beta chain was seen a few times. What it recognizes is unknown. V lost 0 bases and J lost 4, with 7 bases in between. Looked up from germline, CDR1 is SGHRS and CDR2 is YFSETQ. CDR3 length: 13 amino acids. This entry belongs to a study of CD8+ T cells in alopecia areata. Extracted RNA was reverse transcribed into cDNA, the sequencing template. This table comes from immunoSEQ multiplex PCR, and its TCRdb copy is limited to in-frame clones, with some not included. The sample lists roughly 140,000 clones, 45% to 60% occurring once. Study observations and caveats: Compared with normal scalp, lesional scalp had higher clonality and more expanded CD8+ clones.

The V gene is TRBV5-1, the J gene TRBJ1-1; D not resolved. This TCR came from a human donor with alopecia areata. Sample: CD4+ T cells sorted from blood, taken at week 0. The CDR3 DNA sequence: TGCGCCAGCAGCTTGGGACAAACCACTGAAGCTTTCTTT. Amino acids: CASSLGQTTEAFF.